The source of this TCR beta chain is a study of blood T cell repertoires in COVID-19. V was clipped by 4 bases and J by 4 bases; unmatched bases: 14. This CDR3 is built from 18 residues. Germline V lookup: CDR1 LGHNT, CDR2 FRNRAP. Using immunoSEQ multiplex PCR, the repertoire was profiled, and TCRdb retains in-frame clones only, with some absent. The data hold fewer than 250,000 clones, with 75% to 90% observed a single time. The V and J genes are TRBV12-5 and TRBJ1-4; the match to TRBD1 covers 8 bases. The sequence was obtained from a man aged 50 to 59 who had been exposed to COVID-19. Sequenced: PBMCs or T cells enriched from blood (not recorded which). CDR3 nucleotide sequence: TGTGCTAGTGGTTCCCGAACGGGACAGGTTACTCGTAATGAAAAACTGTTTTTT. This gives the protein CASGSRTGQVTRNEKLFF.